These 7 T cell receptor beta chains originate from one sample sequenced in a study of cytomegalovirus exposure and HLA in healthy donors. Amplification used 60 Vbeta primers and 13 Jbeta primers. Sequenced by immunoSEQ multiplex PCR; TCRdb stores in-frame clones only, minus some. The sample has 150,000 to 200,000 clones, nearly 80% seen once. Sample: PBMCs. These receptors originate from a middle-aged woman in good health and CMV-seronegative.

V usage is TRBV28 and J usage is TRBJ2-3; 8 bases fit TRBD2. V lost 3 bases and J lost 6; bases outside the gene matches: 8. Germline V gene lookup returns CDR1 MDHEN and CDR2 SYDVKM. The CDR3 is 15 residues long. The CDR3 sequence: CASSLGSGDGDTQYF. CDR3 DNA sequence: TGTGCCAGCAGTTTGGGTAGCGGGGATGGTGATACGCAGTATTTT.

This clone came up a few times. The V and J genes are TRBV4-1 and TRBJ2-2, with a possible D match to TRBD2 (6 bases). V lost 1 base, J lost 4 bases, and 10 bases lay in between. This CDR3 has 15 amino acids. CDR1 and CDR2 from the germline V gene are MGHRA and YSYEKL. The CDR3 DNA sequence: TGCGCCAGCAGCCAAGGGCGGGGCGGCACCGGGGAGCTGTTTTTT. Translation gives CASSQGRGGTGELFF.

With regard to this clone: No conserved phenylalanine or tryptophan is present at the end of the CDR3, so a read error is the likely explanation. The limits of the CDR3 on the DNA are not certain, so only TCRdb's listed CDR3 is given. The gene calls are TRBV13 and TRBJ2-3; the table's D call of TRBD2 was not tested on the DNA. Germline CDR1 is PRHDT and CDR2 is FYEKMQ (reference sequence). Inclusive of both ends, the CDR3 amounts to 11 amino acids. The CDR3 spells CASSLERGLAV.

This clone has a single count. The chain combines TRBV19 with TRBJ2-7; 9 bases line up with TRBD2. The ends lost 3 bases at V and 0 bases at J; junction bases unmatched: 9. This CDR3 spans 17 amino acids. In germline, CDR1 is LNHDA, CDR2 SQIVND (reference sequence). CDR3 in DNA: TGTGCCAGTAGTATCCAGACTAGCGGTTCCTTCTCCTACGAGCAGTACTTC. Its protein is CASSIQTSGSFSYEQYF.

The chain combines TRBV5-6 with TRBJ2-7, with D perhaps TRBD2 (7 bases). CDR1 and CDR2 (germline): SGHDT, YYEEEE. The CDR3 spans 17 residues. Trimming stripped 4 bases from V and 6 bases from J, with 26 bases between. Here the CDR3 reads CASSPGTRGALNIEQYF. CDR3 DNA: TGTGCCAGCAGCCCTGGGACCCGGGGGGCGCTCAATATCGAGCAGTACTTC.

The genes are TRBV7-7 and TRBJ2-5; 9 nucleotides line up with TRBD1. This CDR3 has 14 residues. Trimming took 5 bases from V and 1 from J; bases not matched to a gene: 2. Germline CDR1 is SSHAT and CDR2 is FNYEAQ (reference sequence). The CDR3 DNA follows: TGTGCCAGCAGCCCGGGACAGGGCCAAGAGACCCAGTACTTC. Its protein product is CASSPGQGQETQYF.

This chain links TRBV1 with TRBJ2-2; the table assigns TRBD1, which was not confirmed against the DNA. TRBV1 is deemed a pseudogene. The CDR3 runs to 18 residues. CDR3 protein: CTSSQEVAGARSAGELFF. The CDR3 bases are TGCACCAGCAGCCAAGAGGTTGCAGGGGCGAGGTCTGCCGGGGAGCTGTTTTTT.